These 23 T cell receptor beta chains came from one sample sequenced in a study of neurological immune-mediated disorders. MiXCR, run by TCRdb on the 5' RACE reads, gives a single entry per CDR3 protein. The sample includes 50,000 to 75,000 distinct CDR3 sequences, over 4% of them seen just once. Sequencing used PBMCs. These receptors were collected from a man over 45 with multiple sclerosis.

This clonotype was picked up many times. The chain combines TRBV20-1 with TRBJ1-6; 7 bases line up with TRBD1. J lost 6 bases, V lost 1 base, and 12 bases had no gene match. CDR1 and CDR2 (germline): DFQATT, SNEGSKA (reference sequence). There are 17 residues in the CDR3. The chain's CDR3 is CSARVGARQGANSPLHF. CDR3 nucleotide sequence: TGCAGTGCTAGAGTGGGGGCTAGACAGGGTGCTAATTCACCCCTCCACTTT.

This clonotype was counted many times. The gene calls are TRBV20-1 and TRBJ2-7, with D tentatively TRBD2 (5 bases). Trimming removed 3 bases from V and 4 bases from J, with 13 bases in between. CDR1 and CDR2 from the germline V gene are DFQATT and SNEGSKA (reference sequence). The CDR3 covers 13 residues. CDR3 DNA sequence: TGCAGTGCTAGGGGGATTGGGGAGTACGAGCAGTACGTC. Its translation: CSARGIGEYEQYV.

This clonotype was found many times. This sequence joins TRBV5-1 and TRBJ2-5, with D perhaps TRBD1 (6 bases). The V gene's germline CDR1 is SGHRS and CDR2 YFSETQ. V dropped 0 bases and J dropped 4 bases, with 16 bases sitting between them. The CDR3 has 16 amino acids. The CDR3 region has the DNA TGCGCCAGCAGCTTGGTCCCAGGGGTCGTAGGAGAGACCCAGTACTTC. The encoded protein is CASSLVPGVVGETQYF.

Ten or more counts support this clonotype. V and J are TRBV6-1 and TRBJ1-1; D not certain. The CDR3 covers 11 residues. V was trimmed by 1 base and J by 8 bases, leaving 5 bases between them. Germline CDR1 and CDR2: MNHNS and SASEGT. The CDR3 is CASSEGQEAFF. DNA of the CDR3: TGTGCCAGCAGTGAAGGCCAGGAAGCTTTCTTT.

This clonotype was observed many times. The chain employs TRBV3-1 and TRBJ2-1; 7 bases agree with TRBD1. V was pared by 3 bases and J by 6 bases, with 14 bases of the junction left unmatched. CDR1 LGHDT and CDR2 YNNKEL come from the germline V gene (reference sequence). The CDR3 runs to 17 residues. CDR3 nucleotide sequence: TGTGCCAGCAGCCACCTACTCACAGGGGCCCCAATCAATGAGCAGTTCTTC. It codes for CASSHLLTGAPINEQFF.

This clonotype was recorded many times. The CDR3 sequence: CASSQPTELNEKLFF. The CDR3 DNA is TGTGCCAGCAGCCAACCGACGGAGCTTAATGAAAAACTGTTTTTT. The gene calls are TRBV3-1 and TRBJ1-4, with no clear D. The CDR3 spans 15 residues. The germline V and J ends were trimmed by 2 bases and 4 bases, with 11 bases remaining between them. Germline V gene sequence: CDR1 LGHDT, CDR2 YNNKEL (reference sequence).

This clonotype was found many times. The junction shows a germline mismatch at one end, possibly a read error. The chain employs TRBV10-3 and TRBJ1-5; TRBD1 is a possible D gene (6 bases). The CDR3 spans 15 residues. The germline V gene has CDR1 ENHRY and CDR2 SYGVKD. In DNA, the CDR3 is TGTGCCACGTCCAGGGACAAGTATAGCAATCAGCCCCAGAATTTT. Protein sequence: CATSRDKYSNQPQNF.

This clonotype was seen many times. V and J are TRBV7-8 and TRBJ1-2, with unresolved D. Germline assignment: CDR1 SGHVS and CDR2 FQNEAQ. This CDR3 contains 13 residues. The V end lost 1 base, the J end lost 3 bases, and 6 bases lay between the germline ends. For the CDR3, the DNA is TGTGCCAGCAGCTTAGGGGTGGACTATGGCTACACCTTC. It yields the protein CASSLGVDYGYTF.

At least ten counts were recorded for this clonotype. The CDR3 DNA reads as TGTGCCAGCAGTTACACGGACAGGGTGACTGAAGCTTTCTTT. It translates to CASSYTDRVTEAFF. The chain uses TRBV6-5 and TRBJ1-1, with 8 bases that match TRBD1. The germline V gene encodes CDR1 MNHEY and CDR2 SVGAGI. The trim removed 2 bases at V and 5 bases at J, leaving 4 bases unmatched. The CDR3 spans 14 residues.

In its sample, this clonotype was seen many times. The V gene is TRBV16, the J gene TRBJ2-7; no firm D call. The germline V gene has CDR1 KGHSY and CDR2 FQNENV. V was clipped by 4 bases and J by 3 bases, with 7 bases between them. This CDR3 is 12 amino acids long. The CDR3 DNA reads TGTGCCAGCAGCCCCGACCTCTACGAGCAGTACTTC. Translation: CASSPDLYEQYF.

This clonotype was counted ten times or more. The V and J genes are TRBV5-1 and TRBJ1-4, with unresolved D. The V and J ends lost 1 base and 4 bases respectively, with 5 bases between them. Germline CDR1 is SGHRS and CDR2 is YFSETQ. This CDR3 region has 13 residues. In DNA, the CDR3 is TGCGCCAGCAGCTTGCCAGATAATGAAAAACTGTTTTTT. As protein: CASSLPDNEKLFF.

This clonotype has only a few counts. The chain carries TRBV25-1 and TRBJ1-2; D uncertain. Germline lookup yields CDR1 MGHDK and CDR2 SYGVNS. V lost 8 bases, J lost 4 bases, and 8 bases lay in between. This CDR3 is 11 amino acids long. DNA for the CDR3: TGTGCCAGCCAGTCCATCTATGGCTACACCTTC. Amino acid sequence: CASQSIYGYTF.

This clonotype showed up many times. This rearrangement joins TRBV20-1 to TRBJ2-3; D possibly corresponds to TRBD1 (6 bases). Per germline, CDR1 DFQATT and CDR2 SNEGSKA (reference sequence). This CDR3 spans 11 amino acids. Deletions cut 8 bases from V and 7 bases from J, with 13 bases between. CDR3 DNA sequence: TGCAGTCCAAAGGACAGATATACGCAGTATTTT. Protein: CSPKDRYTQYF.

There are many counts of this clonotype. This chain connects TRBV3-1 to TRBJ2-3, with D possibly matching TRBD2 (7 bases). CDR1 LGHDT and CDR2 YNNKEL come from the germline V gene (reference sequence). Trimming left V 7 bases short and J 1 base short, with 18 bases between. This CDR3 spans 16 amino acids. The CDR3 coding sequence is TGTGCCAGCACCCACCGATTCGGGGGGCGCACAGATACGCAGTATTTT. Translation gives CASTHRFGGRTDTQYF.

Remarks on this clonotype: A much bigger clone sits one base away, suggesting this may be a read error. V usage is TRBV20-1 and J usage is TRBJ2-1, with a tentative D call TRBD2 (6 bases). CDR1 and CDR2 from the germline V gene are DFQATT and SNEGSKA (reference sequence). CDR3 length: 12 amino acids. The CDR3 DNA reads as TGCAGTGCTAGAGATCGCGGGGATGAGCGGTTCTTC. Its translation: CSARDRGDERFF.

This clonotype was seen many times. The rearrangement links TRBV12-5 to TRBJ2-1, with D tentatively TRBD1 (6 bases). This CDR3 has 15 amino acids. Germline-derived CDR1 and CDR2 are LGHNT and FRNRAP. Trimming stripped 6 bases from V and 0 bases from J, with 12 bases between. CDR3 nucleotides: TGTGCTAGTGGGGAACAGGGTAGCTCCTACAATGAGCAGTTCTTC. This codes for CASGEQGSSYNEQFF.

This clonotype was seen ten or more times. V gene TRBV6-5 combines with J gene TRBJ2-1; the D call may be TRBD1 or TRBD2 (5 bases each). The CDR3 has 13 amino acids. Germline V gene sequence: CDR1 MNHEY, CDR2 SVGAGI. Trimming pared 6 bases from V and 6 bases from J, leaving 12 bases between. The CDR3 DNA is TGTGCCAGCAGCCGGGACGTTGGCAATGAGCAGTTCTTC. Amino acids: CASSRDVGNEQFF.

As to this clonotype: It may be a read error: a sequence one base away is much more abundant. The chain carries TRBV28 and TRBJ1-1; D unresolved. V shed 1 base and J shed 1 base, with 7 bases lying between them. This CDR3 has 14 residues. CDR1 MDHEN and CDR2 SYDVKM come from the germline V gene. CDR3 amino acids: CASSLSERNTEAFF. The CDR3 region has the DNA TGTGCCAGCAGTTTATCCGAAAGGAACACTGAAGCTTTCTTT.

This clonotype was recorded many times. DNA for the CDR3: TGTGCCAGCGAAGAGGCCTACGAGCAGTACTTC. Translation gives CASEEAYEQYF. This rearrangement joins TRBV7-2 to TRBJ2-7; D remains unclear. This CDR3 comprises 11 residues. V was trimmed by 8 bases and J by 2 bases, leaving 7 bases between them. Germline CDR1 reads SGHTA; CDR2 reads FQGNSA.

This clonotype showed up many times. The CDR3 spells CASSLRGQAPQETQYF. CDR3 coding DNA: TGTGCCAGCAGCCTGCGAGGACAGGCCCCTCAAGAGACCCAGTACTTC. This chain links TRBV5-5 with TRBJ2-5, with 7 nucleotides matching TRBD1. This CDR3 is built from 16 residues. J lost 2 bases, V lost 4 bases, and 11 bases had no gene match. Germline CDR1 and CDR2: SGHKS and YYEKEE (reference sequence).

The gene calls are TRBV2 and TRBJ2-5; TRBD2 aligns across 13 bases. The CDR3 extends over 15 amino acids. The V gene end was trimmed by 4 bases and the J gene end by 5 bases; junction bases not matched to a gene: 4. CDR1 is SNHLY and CDR2 is FYNNEI in the germline V gene. CDR3 in amino acids: CASSGGLAGAETQYF. CDR3 DNA: TGTGCCAGCAGTGGCGGACTAGCGGGGGCCGAGACCCAGTACTTC.

This clonotype was counted ten times or more. The chain links TRBV29-1 to TRBJ1-3; 7 nucleotides match TRBD1. Germline-derived CDR1 and CDR2 are SQVTM and ANQGSEA. J lost 2 bases, V lost 7 bases, and 5 bases had no gene match. The CDR3 has 13 residues. The CDR3 sequence: CSAGTAPGNTIYF. The CDR3 DNA is TGCAGCGCTGGGACAGCCCCTGGAAACACCATATATTTT. Full variable domain (rest looked up from reference TRBV29-1 and TRBJ1-3): SAVISQKPSRDICQRGTSLTIQCQVDSQVTMMFWYRQQPGQSLTLIATANQGSEATYESGFVIDKFPISRPNLTFSTLTVSNMSPEDSSIYLCSAGTAPGNTIYFGEGSWLTVV.

This clonotype was seen more than once but under ten times. The chain joins TRBV20-1 to TRBJ1-5; D is possibly TRBD1 (5 bases). The V gene lost 3 bases and the J gene lost 1 base, with 7 bases spanning the gap. Germline lookup yields CDR1 DFQATT and CDR2 SNEGSKA (reference sequence). This CDR3 contains 13 residues. CDR3: CSARGGSNQPQHF. In DNA form, the CDR3 reads TGCAGTGCTAGGGGGGGGAGCAATCAGCCCCAGCATTTT.